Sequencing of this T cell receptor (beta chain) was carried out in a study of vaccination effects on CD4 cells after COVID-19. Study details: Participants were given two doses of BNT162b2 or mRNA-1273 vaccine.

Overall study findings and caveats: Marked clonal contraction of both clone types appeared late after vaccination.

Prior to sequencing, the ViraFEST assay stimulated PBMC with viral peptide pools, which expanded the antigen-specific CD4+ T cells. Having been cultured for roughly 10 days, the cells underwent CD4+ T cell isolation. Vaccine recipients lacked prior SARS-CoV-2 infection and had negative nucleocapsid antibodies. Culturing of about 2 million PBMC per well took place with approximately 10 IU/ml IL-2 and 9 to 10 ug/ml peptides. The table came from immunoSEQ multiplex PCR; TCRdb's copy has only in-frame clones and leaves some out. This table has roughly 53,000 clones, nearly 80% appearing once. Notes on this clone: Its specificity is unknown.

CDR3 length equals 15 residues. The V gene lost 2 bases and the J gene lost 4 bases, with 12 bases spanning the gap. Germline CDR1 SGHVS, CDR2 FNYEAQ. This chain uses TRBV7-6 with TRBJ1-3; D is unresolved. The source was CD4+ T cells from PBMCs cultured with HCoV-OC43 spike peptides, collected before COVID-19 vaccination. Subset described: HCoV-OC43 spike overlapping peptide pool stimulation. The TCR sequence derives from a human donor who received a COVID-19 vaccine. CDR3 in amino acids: CASSLSWGSGNTIYF. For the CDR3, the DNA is TGTGCCAGCAGCTTATCGTGGGGTTCGGGAAACACCATATATTTT.